Sequencing of this TCR beta chain was carried out in a study of CD8 T cells in ankylosing spondylitis. The sample holds many counts of this clonotype. TCRdb re-called the 5' RACE reads with MiXCR, one entry per CDR3 protein. This repertoire shows hundreds of thousands of distinct CDR3 sequences, 20% to 25% found once; its top ten account for 3% to 4%. This CDR3 is built from 14 residues. V was pared by 6 bases and J by 1 base, with 15 bases between. The germline V gene encodes CDR1 SQVTM and CDR2 ANQGSEA. This sequence originates from a female donor with ankylosing spondylitis or in good health (not recorded which). The chain joins TRBV29-1 to TRBJ1-1; no firm D call. The sequenced sample was blood, either unsorted or a sorted T cell fraction (not recorded which). Here the CDR3 DNA reads TGCAGCGTCGCTGGAGATCAGGCGAACACTGAAGCTTTCTTT. Translating gives CSVAGDQANTEAFF.